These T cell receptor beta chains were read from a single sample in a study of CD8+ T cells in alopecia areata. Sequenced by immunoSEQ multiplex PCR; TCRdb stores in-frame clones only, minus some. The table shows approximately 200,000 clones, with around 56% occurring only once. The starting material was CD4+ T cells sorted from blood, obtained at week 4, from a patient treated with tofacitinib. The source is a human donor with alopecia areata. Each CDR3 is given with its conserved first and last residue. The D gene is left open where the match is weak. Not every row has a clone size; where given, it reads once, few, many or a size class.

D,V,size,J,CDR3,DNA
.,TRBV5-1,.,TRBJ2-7,CASSLVGSREQYF,TGCGCCAGCAGCTTGGTTGGCAGCCGCGAGCAGTACTTC
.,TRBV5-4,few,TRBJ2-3,CASSLGSRGGASDTQYF,TGTGCCAGCAGCTTGGGGTCGCGTGGGGGGGCCAGTGATACGCAGTATTTT
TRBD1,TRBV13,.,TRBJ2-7,CASSPWTGPYEQYF,TGTGCCAGCAGCCCGTGGACAGGGCCCTACGAGCAGTACTTC
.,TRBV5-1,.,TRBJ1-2,CASSLQGLNYGYTF,TGCGCCAGCAGCTTACAGGGCCTCAACTATGGCTACACCTTC
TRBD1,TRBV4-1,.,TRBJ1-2,CASSHPPGQGSYGYTF,TGCGCCAGCAGTCATCCTCCGGGACAGGGGTCCTATGGCTACACCTTC
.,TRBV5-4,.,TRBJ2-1,CASSRQEFRNEQFF,TGTGCCAGCAGCCGACAGGAGTTTAGGAATGAGCAGTTCTTC
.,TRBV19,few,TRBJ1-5,CASSIVESNQPQHF,TGTGCCAGTAGTATTGTGGAGAGCAATCAGCCCCAGCATTTT
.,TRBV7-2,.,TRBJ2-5,CASSLWGFLETQYF,TGTGCCAGCAGCTTATGGGGATTCTTGGAGACCCAGTACTTC
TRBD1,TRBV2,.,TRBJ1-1,CASSRQGRDTEAFF,TGTGCCAGCAGTAGACAGGGGAGGGACACTGAAGCTTTCTTT
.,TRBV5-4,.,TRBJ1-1,CASSWPSGRPTEAFF,TGTGCCAGCAGCTGGCCCTCCGGGAGACCAACTGAAGCTTTCTTT
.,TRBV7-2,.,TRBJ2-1,CASSLARGQKFF,TGTGCCAGCAGCTTGGCGCGGGGGCAAAAGTTCTTC
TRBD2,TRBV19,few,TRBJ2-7,CASSIQRAGGEQYF,TGTGCCAGTAGTATTCAACGAGCGGGGGGCGAGCAGTACTTC
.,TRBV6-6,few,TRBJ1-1,CASRTGNTEAFF,TGTGCCAGCAGGACAGGGAACACTGAAGCTTTCTTT
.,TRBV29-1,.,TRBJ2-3,CSVVIQGTDTQYF,TGCAGCGTTGTTATACAGGGTACAGATACGCAGTATTTT
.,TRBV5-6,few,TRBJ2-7,CASSLGPGGEQYF,TGTGCCAGCAGCTTGGGACCAGGTGGGGAGCAGTACTTC
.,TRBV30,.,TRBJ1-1,CAWSPDSYTEAFF,TGTGCCTGGAGTCCGGACAGTTACACTGAAGCTTTCTTT
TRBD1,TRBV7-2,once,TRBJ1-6,CASSPRTGSGSPLHF,TGTGCCAGCAGCCCGCGGACAGGGAGCGGGTCACCCCTCCACTTT
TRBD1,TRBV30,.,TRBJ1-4,CACGQGGEKLFF,TGTGCCTGTGGACAGGGTGGTGAAAAACTGTTTTTT
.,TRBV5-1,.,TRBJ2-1,CASSLVSRNEQFF,TGCGCCAGCAGCTTGGTAAGCAGAAATGAGCAGTTCTTC
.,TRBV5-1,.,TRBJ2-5,CASSAQQGPAGTQYF,TGCGCCAGCAGCGCTCAACAGGGCCCAGCGGGGACCCAGTACTTC
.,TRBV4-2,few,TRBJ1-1,CASSTTAGIEAFF,TGTGCCAGCAGCACCACGGCCGGAATTGAAGCTTTCTTT
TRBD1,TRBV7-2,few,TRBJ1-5,CASSKGTASNQPQHF,TGTGCCAGCAGCAAGGGGACAGCTAGCAATCAGCCCCAGCATTTT
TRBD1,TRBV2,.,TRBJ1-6,CASSAGTVRSPLHF,TGTGCCAGCAGCGCCGGGACAGTGCGGTCACCCCTCCACTTT
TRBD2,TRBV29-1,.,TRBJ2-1,CSVELLAGGNNEQFF,TGCAGCGTTGAACTGCTAGCGGGGGGGAATAATGAGCAGTTCTTC
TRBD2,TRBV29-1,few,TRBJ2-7,CSVGGTSTMYEQYF,TGCAGCGTTGGAGGGACTAGCACCATGTACGAGCAGTACTTC
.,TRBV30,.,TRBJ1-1,CAWRGGRETEAFF,TGTGCCTGGAGGGGGGGCAGGGAAACTGAAGCTTTCTTT
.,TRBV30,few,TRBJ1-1,CASTRGKAFF,TGTGCCTCAACTAGGGGGAAAGCTTTCTTT
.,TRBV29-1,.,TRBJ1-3,CSVDVGNTIYF,TGCAGCGTTGACGTTGGAAACACCATATATTTT
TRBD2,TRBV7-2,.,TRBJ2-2,CASSFSGGATGELFF,TGTGCCAGCAGCTTTTCCGGGGGGGCCACCGGGGAGCTGTTTTTT
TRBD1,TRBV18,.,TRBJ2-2,CASSRAGTGNTGELFF,TGTGCCAGCTCACGAGCCGGGACAGGGAACACCGGGGAGCTGTTTTTT
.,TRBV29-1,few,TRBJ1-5,CSVTGSDDQPQHF,TGCAGCGTGACCGGGTCGGATGATCAGCCCCAGCATTTT
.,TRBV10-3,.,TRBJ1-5,CAIRSTVGDQPQHF,TGTGCCATCAGGTCGACAGTGGGCGATCAGCCCCAGCATTTT
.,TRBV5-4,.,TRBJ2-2,CASSRRQAGELFF,TGTGCCAGCAGCAGAAGACAGGCCGGGGAGCTGTTTTTT
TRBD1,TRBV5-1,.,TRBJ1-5,CASSFGTGDQPQHF,TGCGCCAGCAGCTTTGGGACAGGGGATCAGCCCCAGCATTTT
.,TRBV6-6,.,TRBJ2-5,CASSTLDGVAQYF,TGTGCCAGCAGTACCTTGGACGGTGTGGCCCAGTACTTC
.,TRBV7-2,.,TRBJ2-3,CASSFLSDPSTDTQYF,TGTGCCAGCAGCTTTCTTAGCGACCCTAGCACAGATACGCAGTATTTT
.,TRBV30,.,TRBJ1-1,CAWSLLGNTEAFF,TGTGCCTGGAGCCTTCTTGGGAACACTGAAGCTTTCTTT
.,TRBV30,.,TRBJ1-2,CAWRPGIANYGYTF,TGTGCCTGGAGACCGGGGATTGCTAACTATGGCTACACCTTC
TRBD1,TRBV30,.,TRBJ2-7,CAWSAHGQAEQYF,TGTGCCTGGAGTGCCCACGGACAGGCTGAGCAGTACTTC
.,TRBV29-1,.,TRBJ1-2,CSVEGRTGADGYTF,TGCAGCGTTGAAGGTCGAACAGGCGCGGATGGCTACACCTTC